The TCR beta chain described here comes from a study of tumor-infiltrating lymphocytes in primary liver carcinoma. Whole-study context: Those enrolled were patients of both sexes, who were aged 30 to 69 years.

The researchers produced TCR beta cDNA from about 510 ng total RNA with a constant-region primer. Slightly modified ARM-PCR, run as three nested multiplex PCR rounds, produced the TCR beta libraries. Researchers ran the first two PCR rounds for roughly 10 cycles each with TRBV1-TRBV30 forward primers and a C-beta reverse primer. Each CDR3 protein gets one entry after TCRdb re-called the multiplex PCR reads with MiXCR. The sample lists approximately 310,000 distinct CDR3 sequences, less than 75% occurring once. The blood RNA (from unsorted whole blood) was obtained, and germline DNA was also extracted. No patient had received treatment, and all had chronic HBV infection. This clonotype was observed a single time. The antigen is unknown. A read error may account for a junction end that differs from germline. Study outcomes and limitations: Lower overlap was observed for tumor-adjacent and tumor-blood pairs relative to tumor region pairs.

The CDR3 loop spans 15 amino acids. Germline V gene data show CDR1 as SGHDN and CDR2 as FVKESK. The sequence derives from a man aged 35 to 55 with primary liver carcinoma and hepatitis B virus infection. The specimen was peripheral blood. The chain employs TRBV14 and TRBJ1-3; no reliable D call. In DNA form, the CDR3 reads TGTGCCAGCAGCCATTGCGGATCCTCTGGAGACACCATATATTTT. Translated: CASSHCGSSGDTIYF.